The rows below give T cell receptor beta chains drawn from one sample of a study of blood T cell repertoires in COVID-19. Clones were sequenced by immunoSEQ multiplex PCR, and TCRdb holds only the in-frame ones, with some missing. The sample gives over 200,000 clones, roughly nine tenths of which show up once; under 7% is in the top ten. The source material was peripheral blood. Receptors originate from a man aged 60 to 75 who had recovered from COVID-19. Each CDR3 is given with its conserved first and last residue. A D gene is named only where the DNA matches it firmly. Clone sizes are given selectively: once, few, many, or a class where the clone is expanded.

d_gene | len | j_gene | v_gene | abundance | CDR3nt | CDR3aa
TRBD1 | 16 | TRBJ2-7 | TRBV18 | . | TGTGCCAGCTCACTTACTACCGGGACAGGGGGTTACGAGCAGTACTTC | CASSLTTGTGGYEQYF
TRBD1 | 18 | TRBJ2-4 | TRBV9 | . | TGTGCCAGCAGCGTAGTCCCCGGGACAGCTTCCTCCAAAAACATTCAGTACTTC | CASSVVPGTASSKNIQYF
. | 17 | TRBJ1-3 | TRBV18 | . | TGTGCCAGCTCACCCCGGACACCCGCGGACCCTGGAAACACCATATATTTT | CASSPRTPADPGNTIYF
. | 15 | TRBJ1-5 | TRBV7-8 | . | TGTGCCAGCAGCTTTACAGGGTTAAGGAATCAGCCCCAGCATTTT | CASSFTGLRNQPQHF
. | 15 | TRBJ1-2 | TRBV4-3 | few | TGCGCCAGCAGCCAAGCAAGCGGTTCGGGTTTTGGCTACACCTTC | CASSQASGSGFGYTF
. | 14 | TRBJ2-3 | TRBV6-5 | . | TGTGCCAGCACTAAGGGGATAAGCACAGATACGCAGTATTTT | CASTKGISTDTQYF
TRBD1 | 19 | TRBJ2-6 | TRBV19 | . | TGTGCCAGTAGTACCTCGAGGACAGGGGGGTTCTCTGGGGCCAACGTCCTGACTTTC | CASSTSRTGGFSGANVLTF
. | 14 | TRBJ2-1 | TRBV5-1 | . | TGCGCCAGCAGCTCCGACATTGGGTCGAGTGAGCAGTTCTTC | CASSSDIGSSEQFF
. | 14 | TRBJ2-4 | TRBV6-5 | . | TGTGCCAGCAGCCGCACTAGCTTTACATACATTCAGTACTTC | CASSRTSFTYIQYF
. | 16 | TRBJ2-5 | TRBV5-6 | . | TGTGCCAGCAGCTTGGAAGTTGGGGGGGCCGGAGAGACCCAGTACTTC | CASSLEVGGAGETQYF
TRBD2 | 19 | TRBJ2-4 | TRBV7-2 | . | TGTGCCAGCAGCCTTGGGCAAAGCGGGGGGGCTCGTTCCAAAAACATTCAGTACTTC | CASSLGQSGGARSKNIQYF
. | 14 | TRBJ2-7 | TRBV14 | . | TGTGCCAGCAGCCCTATTTCAGACTACTACGAGCAGTACTTC | CASSPISDYYEQYF
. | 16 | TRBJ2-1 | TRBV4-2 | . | TGTGCCAGCAGCCAAGATGGGGGGAGCTCCTACAATGAGCAGTTCTTC | CASSQDGGSSYNEQFF
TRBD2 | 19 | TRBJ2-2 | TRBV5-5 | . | TGTGCCAGCAGCGCTAGACTAGCGGGAGGGCCGCAGTTTACCGGGGAGCTGTTTTTT | CASSARLAGGPQFTGELFF
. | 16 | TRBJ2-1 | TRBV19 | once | TGTGCCAGTAGTATTAGTGGGCCTCGGTCCTACAATGAGCAGTTCTTC | CASSISGPRSYNEQFF
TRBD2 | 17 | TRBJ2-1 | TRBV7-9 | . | TGTGCCAGCAGCCCCCCCCAAGGTAGCGGGAGCTACAATGAGCAGTTCTTC | CASSPPQGSGSYNEQFF
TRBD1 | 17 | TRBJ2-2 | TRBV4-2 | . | TGTGCCAGCAGCCAAGCGAGACCGGGACAGGGGCTCCCAGGGCTGTTTTTT | CASSQARPGQGLPGLFF
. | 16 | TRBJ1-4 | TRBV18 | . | TGTGCCAGCTCACCTGAGGGATCCGGGTATAGGGAAAAACTGTTTTTT | CASSPEGSGYREKLFF
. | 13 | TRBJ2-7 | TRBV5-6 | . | TGTGCCAGCAGCTTGGTGGGCACCTACGAGCAGTACTTC | CASSLVGTYEQYF
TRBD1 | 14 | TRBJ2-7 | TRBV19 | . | TGTGCCAGCCGGGACAGATCAAACTCCTACGAGCAGTACTTC | CASRDRSNSYEQYF
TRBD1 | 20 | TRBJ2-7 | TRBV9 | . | TGTGCCAGCAGCGTGCCCGCACCGGGACAGGGGGCTATACAACCCTACGAGCAGTACTTC | CASSVPAPGQGAIQPYEQYF
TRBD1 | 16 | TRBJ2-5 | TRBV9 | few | TGTGCCAGCAGCGTAGAGACAGGGGCATCTCATGAGACCCAGTACTTC | CASSVETGASHETQYF
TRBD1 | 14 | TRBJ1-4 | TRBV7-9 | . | TGTGCCAGCAGCCCGGACAGGGCAGTCGGAAAACTGTTTTTT | CASSPDRAVGKLFF
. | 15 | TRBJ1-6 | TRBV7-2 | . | TGTGCCAGCAGCTTAATGCTGGGTACGGGGTCACCCCTCCACTTT | CASSLMLGTGSPLHF
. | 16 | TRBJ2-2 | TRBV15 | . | TGTGCCACCAGCAGAGGGTCAGGGCGACGAACCGGGGAGCTGTTTTTT | CATSRGSGRRTGELFF
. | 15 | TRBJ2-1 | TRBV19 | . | TGTGCCAGTAAGGTTCGTCAGGGGACCTACAATGAGCAGTTCTTC | CASKVRQGTYNEQFF
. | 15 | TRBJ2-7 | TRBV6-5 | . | TGTGCCAGCAGAACGTTAAAGGGGTGGGGCAACGAGCAGTACTTC | CASRTLKGWGNEQYF
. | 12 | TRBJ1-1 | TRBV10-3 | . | TGTGCCATCAAGAAGGGGGACACTGAAGCTTTCTTT | CAIKKGDTEAFF
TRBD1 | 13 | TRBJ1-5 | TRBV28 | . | TGTGCCAGTAGACAGGGGGCGGAACAGCCCCAGCATTTT | CASRQGAEQPQHF
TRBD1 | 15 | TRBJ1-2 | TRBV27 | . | TGTGCCAGCTCCGACAGGGGGATGGGAGACTATGGCTACACCTTC | CASSDRGMGDYGYTF
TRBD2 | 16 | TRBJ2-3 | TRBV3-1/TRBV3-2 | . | TGTGCCAGCAGCCTCCAAATTTACCCGGGGGGGGATACGCAGTATTTT | CASSLQIYPGGDTQYF
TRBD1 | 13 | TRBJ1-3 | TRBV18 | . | TGTGCCAGCTCGCTGGACAGGGATAACACCATATATTTT | CASSLDRDNTIYF
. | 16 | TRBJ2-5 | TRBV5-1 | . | TGCGCCAGCAGCTTGGAGGCCCGGACTTTGAGGGAGACCCAGTACTTC | CASSLEARTLRETQYF
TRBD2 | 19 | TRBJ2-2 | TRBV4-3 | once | TGCGCCAGCAGCTTCACCGTAGCGGGAGGGCCCCTGAACACCGGGGAGCTGTTTTTT | CASSFTVAGGPLNTGELFF
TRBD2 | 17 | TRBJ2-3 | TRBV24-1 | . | TGTGCCACCAGTGACGCGGGACTAGCGCCCGGGACAGATACGCAGTATTTT | CATSDAGLAPGTDTQYF
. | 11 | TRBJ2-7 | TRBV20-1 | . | TGCAGTGCTAGAGATAACCGGGGGCAGTACTTC | CSARDNRGQYF
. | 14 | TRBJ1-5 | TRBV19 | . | TGTGCCAGTAGCCCTGACAGGAGCAATCAGCCCCAGCATTTT | CASSPDRSNQPQHF
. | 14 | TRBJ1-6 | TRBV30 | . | TGTGCCTGGAGTAAACAGGGAAGGTATTCACCCCTCCACTTT | CAWSKQGRYSPLHF
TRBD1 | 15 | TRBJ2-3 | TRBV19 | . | TGTGCCAGTAGCCAGGGGACAGGGGCGACAGATACGCAGTATTTT | CASSQGTGATDTQYF
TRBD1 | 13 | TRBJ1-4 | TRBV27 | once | TGTGCCAGCAGTTCGACAGGGCGGGCAAAACTGTTTTTT | CASSSTGRAKLFF
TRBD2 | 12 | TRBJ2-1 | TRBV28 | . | TGTGCCAGCAGGGGGACTATCAATGAGCAGTTCTTC | CASRGTINEQFF
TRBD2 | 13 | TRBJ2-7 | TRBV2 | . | TGTGCCAGCAGTGATCGCGGGAGCGGCGAGCAGTACTTC | CASSDRGSGEQYF
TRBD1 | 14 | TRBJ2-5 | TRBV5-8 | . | TGTGCCAGCAGCAACAGGGGGCGAGGGGAGACCCAGTACTTC | CASSNRGRGETQYF
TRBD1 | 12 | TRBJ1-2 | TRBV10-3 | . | TGTGCCTCAGGGGACAGACTCTATGGCTACACCTTC | CASGDRLYGYTF
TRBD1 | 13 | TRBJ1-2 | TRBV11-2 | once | TGTGCCAGCAGCCCAGGGGGCAACTATGGCTACACCTTC | CASSPGGNYGYTF
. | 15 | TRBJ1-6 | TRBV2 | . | TGTGCCAGCAGTGACCAGGGCCCTCTCTATTCACCCCTCCACTTT | CASSDQGPLYSPLHF
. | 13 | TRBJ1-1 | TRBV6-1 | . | TGTGCCAGCAGTAGGGAGGGGAACACTGAAGCTTTCTTT | CASSREGNTEAFF
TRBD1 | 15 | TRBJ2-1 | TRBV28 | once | TGTGCCAGCACCCCCGGGACAGGGGACTACAATGAGCAGTTCTTC | CASTPGTGDYNEQFF
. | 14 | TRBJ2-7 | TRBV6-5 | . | TGTGCCAGCAGCACGCGGGGACCTGGCTACGAGCAGTACTTC | CASSTRGPGYEQYF
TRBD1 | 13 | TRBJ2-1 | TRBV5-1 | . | TGCGCCAGCAGCCAACAGGGGGCGCGTGAGCAGTTCTTC | CASSQQGAREQFF
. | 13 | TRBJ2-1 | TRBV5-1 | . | TGCGCCAGCAGCTTGGAGGGTGGGGCGAAGCAGTTCTTC | CASSLEGGAKQFF
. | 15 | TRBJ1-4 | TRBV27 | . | TGTGCCAGCAGTCCCAGGACATCGACTAATGAAAAACTGTTTTTT | CASSPRTSTNEKLFF
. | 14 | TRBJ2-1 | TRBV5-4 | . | TGTGCCAGCAGCTTGAATAGACAGTACAATGAGCAGTTCTTC | CASSLNRQYNEQFF
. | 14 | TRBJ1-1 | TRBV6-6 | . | TGTGCCAGCAGCCGCCCAGGGCAGAACACTGAAGCTTTCTTT | CASSRPGQNTEAFF
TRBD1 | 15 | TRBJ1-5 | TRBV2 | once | TGTGCCAGCAGGGCCACAGGGGGCCCTAATCAGCCCCAGCATTTT | CASRATGGPNQPQHF
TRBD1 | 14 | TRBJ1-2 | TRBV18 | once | TGTGCCAGCTCACCGCGACAGGGGGCAGAGAGCTACACCTTC | CASSPRQGAESYTF
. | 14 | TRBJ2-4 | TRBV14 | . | TGTGCCAGCAGCCGAGAGGACAGATTAAACATTCAGTACTTC | CASSREDRLNIQYF
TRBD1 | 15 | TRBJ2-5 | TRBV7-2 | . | TGTGCCAGCAGCTTAAGTGGACCAGGGGGAGAGACCCAGTACTTC | CASSLSGPGGETQYF
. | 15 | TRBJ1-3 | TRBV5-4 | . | TGTGCCAGCAGCCGAGGGAGAGGGCCTGGAAACACCATATATTTT | CASSRGRGPGNTIYF